This TCR beta chain was documented in a study of blood T cell repertoires in COVID-19. About the study: COVID-19 samples from acute and convalescent phases originated in the United States, Italy and Spain. Sources were T cells, B-cell-depleted T cells, or PBMCs; the material itself was cDNA or gDNA.

The study assigned cohorts using participant-reported clinical history. In germline, CDR1 is GTSNPN, CDR2 SVGIG (reference sequence). V lost 0 bases, J lost 0 bases, and 14 bases lay in between. The CDR3 consists of 16 residues. Authors' data handling: Using reference gene primer amplification, nucleated cell counts were estimated. TCRdb's copy holds only in-frame clones and misses some; the assay was immunoSEQ multiplex PCR. V and J calls and clone size are those listed in that table; D and trimming were worked out from the DNA. This sample has fewer than 250,000 clones, with around 83% found just once.

This receptor was taken from a woman in her 30s who had been exposed to COVID-19. Sequencing used PBMCs or T cells enriched from blood (not recorded which). V and J are TRBV30 and TRBJ1-1; D is unresolved. CDR3 in amino acids: CAWSVWEPGMNTEAFF. The DNA for the CDR3 is TGTGCCTGGAGTGTCTGGGAGCCGGGTATGAACACTGAAGCTTTCTTT.